This T cell receptor beta chain was documented in a study of blood T cell repertoires in COVID-19. Study information: Samples came from the United States, Italy and Spain, spanning acute and convalescent COVID-19. From T cells, B-cell-depleted T cells, or PBMCs came the material, which was cDNA or gDNA.

Looked up from germline, CDR1 is KGHDR and CDR2 is SFDVKD. The CDR3 runs 13 residues. With 6 bases removed from V and 9 bases from J, the gap between germline ends came to 14 bases. How the authors handled the data: By means of reference gene primer amplification, nucleated cell counts were estimated. Measured with immunoSEQ multiplex PCR; TCRdb has only the in-frame clones, and not every one. The D gene and trimming were derived from the DNA, and the V and J assignments and clone size from that table. The table lists 150,000 or so clones, 85% to 90% of them singletons. Seattle patients were enrolled while actively infected and followed longitudinally.

V gene TRBV24-1 combines with J gene TRBJ1-3; D unclear. Sequencing was performed on peripheral blood. The receptor was isolated from a man between 18 and 29 years old with COVID-19, enrolled during active disease. CDR3 in DNA: TGTGCCACCAGTCCTGTGGGAGTCGTCACCATATATTTT. This sequence encodes CATSPVGVVTIYF.